This T cell receptor (beta chain) was recorded in a study of neoadjuvant anti-PD-1 for oral cavity cancer. The CDR3 spans 11 residues. Per germline, CDR1 SQVTM and CDR2 ANQGSEA. Method: immunoSEQ multiplex PCR; TCRdb's copy keeps in-frame clones and lacks some. The sample lists approximately 7,700 clones; about 46% were seen once. Regarding this clone: One junction end does not reproduce the germline sequence, and a read error may be involved. The sample carries other DNA sequences with the same CDR3.

This TCR derives from a person aged 35 to 85 with oral cavity squamous cell carcinoma. This chain uses TRBV29-1 with TRBJ1-2; tentative D call: TRBD1 (6 bases). The source was tumor tissue, collected before nivolumab (anti-PD-1) treatment. CDR3 in DNA: TGTAGCGACCAGGGGATAGATGGCTACACCTTC. Its protein is CSDQGIDGYTF.